The 16 T cell receptor beta chains given below trace back to one sample, sequenced in a study of blood T cell dynamics during melanoma immunotherapy. Time point: week 3, after first cycle of checkpoint inhibitor. Assay: immunoSEQ multiplex PCR; the TCRdb copy retains only in-frame clones and omits some. The sample includes under 3,500 clones, about 83% seen only once; the top ten take 11% to 15%. The material was blood, obtained from a patient treated with checkpoint blockade. These receptors originate from a human donor with melanoma.

This clone was picked up one time. This rearrangement joins TRBV5-6 to TRBJ2-3; no clear D gene. The CDR3 is made up of 14 amino acids. The germline CDR1 and CDR2 sequences are SGHDT and YYEEEE. Trimming pared 1 base from V and 4 bases from J, leaving 10 bases between. CDR3 region: CASSLLLAADTQYF. The CDR3 coding sequence is TGTGCCAGCAGCTTGTTGTTAGCTGCAGATACGCAGTATTTT.

V is TRBV4-2 and J is TRBJ2-7; 8 nucleotides agree with TRBD1. This CDR3 is built from 14 residues. The V segment lost 4 bases and the J segment 3 bases; nucleotides outside the gene matches: 5. The germline CDR1 and CDR2 sequences are LGHNA and YNFKEQ. The CDR3 DNA reads TGTGCCAGCAGCCTGGACAGGGTAGGCTACGAGCAGTACTTC. This sequence encodes CASSLDRVGYEQYF.

The chain is built from TRBV4-2 and TRBJ2-2; D call uncertain. The CDR3 is 14 residues long. Trimming removed 1 base at V and 0 bases at J, with 3 bases between. From germline, CDR1 is LGHNA and CDR2 YNFKEQ. This chain's CDR3 is CASSQASNTGELFF. In DNA form, the CDR3 reads TGTGCCAGCAGCCAAGCCTCGAACACCGGGGAGCTGTTTTTT.

The V call is TRBV6-5, the J call TRBJ1-6, with D possibly matching TRBD1 (6 bases). Trimming left V 6 bases short and J 13 bases short, with 16 bases between. CDR3 length: 13 amino acids. CDR1 is MNHEY and CDR2 is SVGAGI in the germline V gene. The CDR3 DNA reads TGTGCCAGCAGCGGCGACAGGAGAGGGCCCCTCCACTTT. Protein: CASSGDRRGPLHF.

The J gene is TRBJ2-1, the V gene TRBV10-3; D is uncertain. Germline CDR1 and CDR2: ENHRY and SYGVKD. The CDR3 covers 14 residues. Between the trimmed V and J ends, which lost 0 bases and 6 bases, there was a span of 9 bases. DNA for the CDR3: TGTGCCATCAGTGAGTCCACGGACGGCAATGAGCAGTTCTTC. It yields the protein CAISESTDGNEQFF.

This rearrangement joins TRBV6-1 to TRBJ2-5; the D is unclear. CDR1 and CDR2 (germline): MNHNS, SASEGT. V dropped 7 bases and J dropped 5 bases, with 8 bases sitting between them. The CDR3 totals 11 residues. The CDR3 DNA follows: TGTGCCAGCATGCTCTGGGAGACCCAGTACTTC. As protein: CASMLWETQYF.

This clone appeared a single time. V usage is TRBV19 and J usage is TRBJ1-6; 7 bases align to TRBD1. Germline V gene data show CDR1 as LNHDA and CDR2 as SQIVND (reference sequence). J was trimmed by 7 bases and V by 3 bases; bases with no gene match: 6. CDR3 size: 15 residues. CDR3 residues: CASSIKAGGNSPLHF. CDR3 sequence (DNA): TGTGCCAGTAGTATCAAGGCAGGGGGAAATTCACCCCTCCACTTT. Combining the CDR3 with reference TRBV19 and TRBJ1-6 gives the whole variable domain DGGITQSPKYLFRKEGQNVTLSCEQNLNHDAMYWYRQDPGQGLRLIYYSQIVNDFQKGDIAEGYSVSREKKESFPLTVTSAQKNPTAFYLCASSIKAGGNSPLHFGNGTRLTVT.

The genes are TRBV10-3 and TRBJ2-2; 13 bases fit TRBD2. From germline, CDR1 is ENHRY and CDR2 SYGVKD. The CDR3 is made up of 19 amino acids. The trim removed 8 bases at V and 1 base at J, leaving 13 bases unmatched. The CDR3 region is CAIDRTGGLAGLNTGELFF. The CDR3 DNA reads as TGTGCCATCGACCGGACAGGGGGACTAGCGGGGTTGAACACCGGGGAGCTGTTTTTT.

The chain has TRBV4-1 and TRBJ1-2; 8 positions match TRBD1. The germline V gene has CDR1 MGHRA and CDR2 YSYEKL. Trimming took 0 bases from V and 7 from J; bases not matched to a gene: 10. This CDR3 is 16 amino acids long. CDR3 amino acids: CASSQDGGQALGGYTF. Here the CDR3 DNA reads TGCGCCAGCAGCCAAGATGGGGGACAGGCGTTGGGTGGCTACACCTTC.

This chain connects TRBV11-2 to TRBJ2-3, with D hard to call. The CDR3 runs 14 residues. The germline V and J ends were trimmed by 5 bases and 6 bases, with 15 bases remaining between them. Germline loops: CDR1 SGHAT, CDR2 FQNNGV. The CDR3 DNA reads as TGTGCCAGCAGCCCCTGGTCGCGCCGCGATACGCAGTATTTT. It translates to CASSPWSRRDTQYF.

The rearrangement joins TRBV5-8 to TRBJ2-6; D remains ambiguous. Per germline, CDR1 SGHTS and CDR2 YDEGEE. The CDR3 loop spans 13 amino acids. V was cut by 1 base and J by 1 base, with 0 bases left in between. The DNA for the CDR3 is TGTGCCAGCAGCTTGTCTGGGGCCAACGTCCTGACTTTC. Translation gives CASSLSGANVLTF.

The rearrangement links TRBV4-2 to TRBJ2-7; the match to TRBD2 covers 7 bases. The ends lost 3 bases at V and 0 bases at J; junction bases unmatched: 8. The CDR3 spans 16 residues. From germline, CDR1 is LGHNA and CDR2 YNFKEQ. CDR3 amino acids: CASSQASSGLSYEQYF. The CDR3 region has the DNA TGTGCCAGCAGCCAGGCCTCTAGCGGCCTCTCCTACGAGCAGTACTTC.

This chain joins TRBV5-8 and TRBJ2-1; TRBD2 matches 7 bases. Germline loops: CDR1 SGHTS, CDR2 YDEGEE. The CDR3 contains 16 residues. With 3 bases clipped from V and 6 bases from J, the junction kept 12 bases outside the gene matches. DNA for the CDR3: TGTGCCAGCAGCTCGACCCAGCGAGGGAGGGGCAATGAGCAGTTCTTC. It codes for CASSSTQRGRGNEQFF.

This CDR3 is CASSLMQGQETQYF. The CDR3 nucleotides read TGTGCCAGCAGCTTGATGCAGGGACAAGAGACCCAGTACTTC. The chain links TRBV5-8 to TRBJ2-5; D might be TRBD1 (5 bases). Germline loops: CDR1 SGHTS, CDR2 YDEGEE. Trimming shortened V by 1 base and J by 2 bases, and 9 bases separated the two germline ends. The CDR3 covers 14 residues.

The chain uses TRBV6-6 and TRBJ1-1; no clear D gene. This CDR3 region has 14 residues. Germline assignment: CDR1 MNHNY and CDR2 SVGAGI (reference sequence). V dropped 1 base and J dropped 1 base, with 7 bases sitting between them. Here the CDR3 reads CASSYYSGNTEAFF. DNA of the CDR3: TGTGCCAGCAGTTACTATTCGGGGAACACTGAAGCTTTCTTT.

The J gene is TRBJ2-7, the V gene TRBV5-4, with 7 bases lining up with TRBD2. V was clipped by 4 bases and J by 3 bases; unmatched bases: 7. CDR3 size: 14 residues. Germline V gives CDR1 SGHNT, CDR2 YYREEE (reference sequence). The CDR3 region is CASSEGTTDYEQYF. CDR3 in DNA: TGTGCCAGCAGCGAGGGGACTACCGACTACGAGCAGTACTTC.